Below are 24 T cell receptor beta chains sequenced from a single sample in a study of CD8+ T cells in alopecia areata. The authors extracted RNA and reverse transcribed it into cDNA as the sequencing template. TCRdb's copy holds only in-frame clones and misses some; the assay was immunoSEQ multiplex PCR. The data show tens of thousands of clones, 55% seen once. The material sequenced was NKG2D-high CD8+ T cells sorted from blood. The origin of the receptors is a human donor with alopecia areata.

This rearrangement joins TRBV7-2 to TRBJ2-5, with 7 bases that match TRBD2. The DNA end is a closer match to TRBJ2-7, so the J assignment may be wrong. The CDR3 is 16 amino acids. Germline V CDR1 and CDR2: SGHTA, FQGNSA. CDR3 nucleotides: TGTGCCAGCAGCTTAGGTCAGCGGGGTAGCTCCTACGAGCAGTACTTC. Its protein product is CASSLGQRGSSYEQYF.

This chain links TRBV7-9 with TRBJ2-7; TRBD2 is a possible D gene (5 bases). The germline CDR1 and CDR2 sequences are SEHNR and FQNEAQ (reference sequence). CDR3 length: 12 amino acids. V lost 4 bases and J lost 7, with 11 bases in between. Here the CDR3 reads CASSYPGKEQYF. The CDR3 nucleotides read TGTGCCAGCAGCTATCCGGGGAAGGAGCAGTACTTC.

This clone was observed many times. The genes are TRBV28 and TRBJ2-5, with D perhaps matching TRBD1 or TRBD2 (5 bases each). This CDR3 is 15 amino acids long. Trimming removed 7 bases at V and 5 bases at J, with 20 bases between. From germline, CDR1 is MDHEN and CDR2 SYDVKM. The CDR3 DNA follows: TGTGCCAGCACCCCAACCCCCCAGGGAGTTGAGACCCAGTACTTC. It is translated as CASTPTPQGVETQYF.

The chain combines TRBV2 with TRBJ2-7, with TRBD2 matching 10 bases. Germline-derived CDR1 and CDR2 are SNHLY and FYNNEI. The J segment lost 0 bases and the V segment lost 5 bases, leaving 1 base of the junction unmatched. This CDR3 spans 14 amino acids. The CDR3 loop reads CASSLAGDSYEQYF. CDR3 nucleotides: TGTGCCAGCAGTCTAGCGGGGGACTCCTACGAGCAGTACTTC.

This clone occurred a few times. The genes are TRBV19 and TRBJ2-7, with unresolved D. CDR1 LNHDA and CDR2 SQIVND come from the germline V gene (reference sequence). V lost 4 bases, J lost 3 bases, and 16 bases lay in between. The CDR3 sequence is 15 residues long. The CDR3 here is CASSTGSRSNYEQYF. The CDR3 region has the DNA TGTGCCAGTAGTACTGGTTCCAGGAGCAACTACGAGCAGTACTTC.

This chain uses TRBV28 with TRBJ2-5, with TRBD1 matching over 9 bases. The J call may be faulty, since TRBJ2-7 better matches the DNA end. Germline V gene lookup returns CDR1 MDHEN and CDR2 SYDVKM. There are 14 residues in the CDR3. CDR3 in amino acids: CASTGQGFLDEQYF. The CDR3 coding sequence is TGTGCCAGCACAGGACAGGGGTTTTTGGACGAGCAGTACTTC.

This rearrangement joins TRBV9 to TRBJ2-1, with a weak D call TRBD2 (6 bases). The CDR3 has 15 amino acids. Germline V gene sequence: CDR1 SGDLS, CDR2 YYNGEE. V shed 4 bases and J shed 0 bases, with 11 bases lying between them. CDR3 DNA sequence: TGTGCCAGCAGCCCCGGGACTGACTCCTACAATGAGCAGTTCTTC. It yields the protein CASSPGTDSYNEQFF. Full variable domain (rest looked up from reference TRBV9 and TRBJ2-1): DSGVTQTPKHLITATGQRVTLRCSPRSGDLSVYWYQQSLDQGLQFLIQYYNGEERAKGNILERFSAQQFPDLHSELNLSSLELGDSALYFCASSPGTDSYNEQFFGPGTRLTVL.

The chain recombines TRBV4-3 with TRBJ2-5; D is uncertain. The J call may not be correct, given that the DNA end is closer to TRBJ2-7. CDR3 length: 14 residues. Germline V lookup: CDR1 LGHNA, CDR2 YSLEER. The CDR3 loop is CASSQVEFTYEQYF. CDR3 DNA sequence: TGCGCCAGCAGCCAAGTGGAGTTTACCTACGAGCAGTACTTC.

This clone was observed a few times. The rearrangement links TRBV19 to TRBJ2-7; 8 bases are shared with TRBD2. CDR3 length: 14 residues. CDR1 is LNHDA and CDR2 is SQIVND in the germline V gene (reference sequence). Trimming at V came to 4 bases and at J to 4 bases, leaving 6 bases not matched to a gene. The CDR3: CASSNGLAGYEQYF. The CDR3 DNA sequence: TGTGCCAGTAGTAATGGACTAGCTGGGTACGAGCAGTACTTC.

This chain connects TRBV29-1 to TRBJ2-5; D is perhaps TRBD2 (6 bases). The J call may be incorrect, as the DNA end agrees better with TRBJ2-7. This CDR3 contains 13 residues. Germline values: CDR1 SQVTM, CDR2 ANQGSEA. For the CDR3, the DNA is TGCAGCGTTGTGGCGGGAAGGTCCTACGAGCAGTACTTC. Translation gives CSVVAGRSYEQYF.

The sample holds one count of this clone. The rearrangement links TRBV7-9 to TRBJ2-3; D may correspond to TRBD1 or TRBD2 (6 bases each). The V end lost 5 bases, the J end lost 3 bases, and 12 bases lay between the germline ends. This CDR3 is 14 amino acids long. CDR1 and CDR2 from the germline V gene are SEHNR and FQNEAQ (reference sequence). CDR3 sequence: CASSPEGGTDTQYF. CDR3 nucleotides: TGTGCCAGCAGCCCGGAGGGGGGAACAGATACGCAGTATTTT.

V usage is TRBV27 and J usage is TRBJ2-7, with TRBD1 as a possible D gene (5 bases). Trimming cost V 5 bases and J 6 bases, with 14 bases left between them. The germline V gene has CDR1 MNHEY and CDR2 SMNVEV (reference sequence). CDR3 length: 13 residues. CDR3 sequence reads: CASSLRSQGEQYF. The CDR3 DNA reads as TGTGCCAGCAGTCTCCGGTCCCAGGGCGAGCAGTACTTC.

This clone occurred a few times. J is TRBJ2-1 and V is TRBV7-6, with 7 bases that match TRBD2. The V gene end was trimmed by 5 bases and the J gene end by 4 bases; junction bases not matched to a gene: 17. Germline V CDR1 and CDR2: SGHVS, FNYEAQ. The CDR3 totals 18 residues. CDR3 DNA sequence: TGTGCCAGCAGCAAAGACAGCCTCCACACTAGCGAGTACAATGAGCAGTTCTTC. Translation: CASSKDSLHTSEYNEQFF.

The chain links TRBV4-3 to TRBJ2-1; D is possibly TRBD2 (6 bases). V was shortened by 0 bases and J by 7 bases, with 19 bases between the two germline ends. Germline CDR1 reads LGHNA; CDR2 reads YSLEER. The CDR3 is 17 amino acids. CDR3 in amino acids: CASSQEGGLAVWNEQFF. DNA of the CDR3: TGCGCCAGCAGCCAAGAGGGGGGACTCGCGGTTTGGAATGAGCAGTTCTTC.

This chain joins TRBV6-5 and TRBJ2-7, with 9 bases lining up with TRBD2. After removal of 4 bases from V and 5 bases from J, the junction contained 6 bases not matched to a gene. This CDR3 region has 14 residues. The germline gives CDR1 MNHEY, CDR2 SVGAGI. CDR3 nucleotides: TGTGCCAGCAGTTTTGCAGCGGGAGGAGACGAGCAGTACTTC. It specifies CASSFAAGGDEQYF.

This chain uses TRBV19 with TRBJ2-7, with TRBD2 matching over 11 bases. Germline values: CDR1 LNHDA, CDR2 SQIVND (reference sequence). V lost 3 bases and J lost 4; bases outside the gene matches: 5. The CDR3 spans 15 residues. In DNA, the CDR3 is TGTGCCAGTAGTATCCTCACTAGCGGGGGTTACGAGCAGTACTTC. Translating it yields CASSILTSGGYEQYF.

In its sample, this clone was seen a few times. The V and J genes are TRBV29-1 and TRBJ1-2, with TRBD1 matching 8 bases. Germline assignment: CDR1 SQVTM and CDR2 ANQGSEA. Losses at the gene ends were 0 bases for V and 6 bases for J; bases not matched to a gene: 6. The CDR3 runs 14 residues. Here the CDR3 reads CSVEDLAGGDGYTF. CDR3 bases: TGCAGCGTTGAAGATTTGGCAGGGGGCGATGGCTACACCTTC.

The chain combines TRBV5-6 with TRBJ2-1; 9 bases map to TRBD2. V trimming: 4 bases; J trimming: 10 bases; junction bases outside the gene matches: 15. Germline lookup yields CDR1 SGHDT and CDR2 YYEEEE. The CDR3 is 16 amino acids. CDR3 nucleotides: TGTGCCAGCAGCGGGTCCGGGACTAGCCCTTTGGGGGAGCAGTTCTTC. Amino acid sequence: CASSGSGTSPLGEQFF.

This chain connects TRBV5-1 to TRBJ1-6; 11 bases map to TRBD1. CDR3 length equals 15 residues. Germline V gene lookup returns CDR1 SGHRS and CDR2 YFSETQ. V trimming: 4 bases; J trimming: 7 bases; junction bases outside the gene matches: 4. The CDR3 sequence is CASSPGQGGNSPLHF. The CDR3 bases are TGCGCCAGCAGCCCGGGACAGGGGGGGAATTCACCCCTCCACTTT.

This clone was picked up one time. This rearrangement joins TRBV9 to TRBJ1-1; possibly TRBD1 for D (5 bases). Trimming stripped 3 bases from V and 5 bases from J, with 17 bases between. This CDR3 spans 15 amino acids. Germline CDR1 is SGDLS and CDR2 is YYNGEE. CDR3 amino acids: CASSARDSMGTEAFF. The CDR3 region has the DNA TGTGCCAGCAGCGCCCGAGACAGTATGGGTACTGAAGCTTTCTTT.

This chain uses TRBV10-3 with TRBJ1-5; no firm D call. The V and J ends lost 3 bases and 5 bases respectively, with 14 bases between them. This CDR3 comprises 15 residues. CDR1 is ENHRY and CDR2 is SYGVKD in the germline V gene. CDR3 sequence (DNA): TGTGCCATCAGTGAAAATTGGGCAGTAGATCAGCCCCAGCATTTT. Translation gives CAISENWAVDQPQHF.

This rearrangement joins TRBV7-9 to TRBJ2-7, with 12 nucleotides matching TRBD2. With 6 bases clipped from V and 5 bases from J, the junction kept 8 bases outside the gene matches. CDR1 and CDR2 from the germline V gene are SEHNR and FQNEAQ (reference sequence). The CDR3 contains 15 residues. The CDR3 here is CASSLTSGSSNEQYF. CDR3 bases: TGTGCCAGCAGTCTGACTAGCGGGAGTAGTAACGAGCAGTACTTC.

This chain connects TRBV10-2 to TRBJ2-2; D unclear. Germline lookup yields CDR1 WSHSY and CDR2 SAAADI. Trimming left V 0 bases short and J 6 bases short, with 11 bases between. The CDR3 covers 15 residues. The chain's CDR3 is CASSESPRPPGELFF. CDR3 DNA: TGCGCCAGCAGTGAGTCGCCGCGGCCCCCCGGGGAGCTGTTTTTT.

The chain recombines TRBV5-5 with TRBJ2-1; no reliable D call. This CDR3 has 16 residues. Trimming pared 4 bases from V and 0 bases from J, leaving 14 bases between. Germline V gene data show CDR1 as SGHKS and CDR2 as YYEKEE (reference sequence). DNA for the CDR3: TGTGCCAGCAGCCCGGACGCGCCCAGCTCCTACAATGAGCAGTTCTTC. Protein product: CASSPDAPSSYNEQFF.